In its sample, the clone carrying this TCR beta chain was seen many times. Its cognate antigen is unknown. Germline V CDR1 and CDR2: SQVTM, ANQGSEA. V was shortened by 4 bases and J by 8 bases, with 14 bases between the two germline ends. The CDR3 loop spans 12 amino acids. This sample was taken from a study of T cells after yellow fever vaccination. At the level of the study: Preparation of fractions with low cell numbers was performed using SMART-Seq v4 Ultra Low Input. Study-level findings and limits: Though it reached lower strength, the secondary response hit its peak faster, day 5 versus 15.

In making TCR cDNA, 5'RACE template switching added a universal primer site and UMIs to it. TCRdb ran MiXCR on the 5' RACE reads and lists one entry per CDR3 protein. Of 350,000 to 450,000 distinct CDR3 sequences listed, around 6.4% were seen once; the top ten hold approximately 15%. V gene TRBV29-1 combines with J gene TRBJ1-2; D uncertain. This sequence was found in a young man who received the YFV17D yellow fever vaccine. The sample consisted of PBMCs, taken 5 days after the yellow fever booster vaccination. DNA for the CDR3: TGCAGCGTTGTTCCTCTCTCGACGGGCTACACCTTC. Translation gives CSVVPLSTGYTF.